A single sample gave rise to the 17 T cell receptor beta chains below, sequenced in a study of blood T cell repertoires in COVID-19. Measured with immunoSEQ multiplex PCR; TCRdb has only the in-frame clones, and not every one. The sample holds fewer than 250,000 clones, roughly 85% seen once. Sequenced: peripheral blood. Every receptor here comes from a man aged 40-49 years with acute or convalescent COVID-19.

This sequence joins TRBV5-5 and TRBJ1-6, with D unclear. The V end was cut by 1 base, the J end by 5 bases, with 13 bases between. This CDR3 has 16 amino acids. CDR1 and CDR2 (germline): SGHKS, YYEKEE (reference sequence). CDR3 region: CASSLSGDRNNSPLHF. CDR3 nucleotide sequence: TGTGCCAGCAGCTTGAGCGGGGATCGAAATAATTCACCCCTCCACTTT.

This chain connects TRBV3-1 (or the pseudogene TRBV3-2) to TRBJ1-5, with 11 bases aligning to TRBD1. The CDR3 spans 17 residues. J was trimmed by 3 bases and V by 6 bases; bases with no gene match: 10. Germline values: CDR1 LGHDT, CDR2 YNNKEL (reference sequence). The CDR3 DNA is TGTGCCAGCAGTCTAAAGCGGGACAGGGGGTACAATCAGCCCCAGCATTTT. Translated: CASSLKRDRGYNQPQHF.

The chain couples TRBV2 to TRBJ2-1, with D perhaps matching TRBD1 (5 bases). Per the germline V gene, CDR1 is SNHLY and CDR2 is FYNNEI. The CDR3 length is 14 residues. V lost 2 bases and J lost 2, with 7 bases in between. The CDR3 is CASSEQGTYNEQFF. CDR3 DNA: TGTGCCAGCAGTGAACAGGGAACCTACAATGAGCAGTTCTTC.

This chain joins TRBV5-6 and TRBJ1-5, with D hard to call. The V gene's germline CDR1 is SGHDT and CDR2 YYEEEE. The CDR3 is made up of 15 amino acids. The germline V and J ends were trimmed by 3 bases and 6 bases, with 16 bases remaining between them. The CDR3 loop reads CASSSGHVAGQPQHF. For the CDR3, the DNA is TGTGCCAGCAGCTCGGGCCATGTCGCGGGTCAGCCCCAGCATTTT. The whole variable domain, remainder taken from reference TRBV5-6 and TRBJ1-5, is DAGVTQSPTHLIKTRGQQVTLRCSPKSGHDTVSWYQQALGQGPQFIFQYYEEEERQRGNFPDRFSGHQFPNYSSELNVNALLLGDSALYLCASSSGHVAGQPQHFGDGTRLSIL.

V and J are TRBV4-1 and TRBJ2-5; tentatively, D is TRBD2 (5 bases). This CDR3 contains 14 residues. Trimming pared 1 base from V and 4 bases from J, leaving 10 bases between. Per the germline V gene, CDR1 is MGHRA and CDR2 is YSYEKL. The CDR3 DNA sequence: TGCGCCAGCAGCCAAGGGAGAGGGATAGAGACCCAGTACTTC. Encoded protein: CASSQGRGIETQYF.

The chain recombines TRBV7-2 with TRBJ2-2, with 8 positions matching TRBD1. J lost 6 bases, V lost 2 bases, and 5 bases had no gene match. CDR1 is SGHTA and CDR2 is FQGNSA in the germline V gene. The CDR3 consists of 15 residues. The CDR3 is CASSLTKTGAGELFF. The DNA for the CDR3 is TGTGCCAGCAGCTTAACAAAGACAGGGGCCGGGGAGCTGTTTTTT. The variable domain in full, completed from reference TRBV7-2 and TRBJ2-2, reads GAGVSQSPSNKVTEKGKDVELRCDPISGHTALYWYRQSLGQGLEFLIYFQGNSAPDKSGLPSDRFSAERTGGSVSTLTIQRTQQEDSAVYLCASSLTKTGAGELFFGEGSRLTVL.

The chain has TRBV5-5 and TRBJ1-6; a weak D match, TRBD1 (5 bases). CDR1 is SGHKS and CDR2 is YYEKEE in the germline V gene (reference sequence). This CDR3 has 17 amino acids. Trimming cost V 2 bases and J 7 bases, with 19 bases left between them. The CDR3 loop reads CASSFGPSGQDNSPLHF. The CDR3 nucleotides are TGTGCCAGCAGCTTTGGCCCAAGTGGACAAGACAATTCACCCCTCCACTTT.

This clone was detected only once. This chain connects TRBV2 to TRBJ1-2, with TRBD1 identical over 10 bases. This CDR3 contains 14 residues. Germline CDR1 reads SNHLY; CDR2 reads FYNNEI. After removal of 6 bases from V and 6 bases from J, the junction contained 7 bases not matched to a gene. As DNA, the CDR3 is TGTGCCAGCAGAGTCGACAGGGGGCAAAATGGCTACACCTTC. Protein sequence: CASRVDRGQNGYTF. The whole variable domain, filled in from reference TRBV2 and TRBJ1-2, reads EPEVTQTPSHQVTQMGQEVILRCVPISNHLYFYWYRQILGQKVEFLVSFYNNEISEKSEIFDDQFSVERPDGSNFTLKIRSTKLEDSAMYFCASRVDRGQNGYTFGSGTRLTVV.

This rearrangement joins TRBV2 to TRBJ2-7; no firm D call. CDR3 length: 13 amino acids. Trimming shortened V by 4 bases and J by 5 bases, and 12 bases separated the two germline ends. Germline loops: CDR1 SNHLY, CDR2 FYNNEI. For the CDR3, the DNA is TGTGCCAGCAGTGTTGTCAGAGGCGACGAGCAGTACTTC. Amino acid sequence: CASSVVRGDEQYF.

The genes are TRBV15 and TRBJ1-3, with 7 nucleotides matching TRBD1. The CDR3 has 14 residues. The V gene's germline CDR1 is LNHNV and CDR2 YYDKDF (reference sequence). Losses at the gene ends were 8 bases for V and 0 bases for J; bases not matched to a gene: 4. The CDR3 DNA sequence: TGTGCCACCGAGACAGGGAACTCTGGAAACACCATATATTTT. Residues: CATETGNSGNTIYF.

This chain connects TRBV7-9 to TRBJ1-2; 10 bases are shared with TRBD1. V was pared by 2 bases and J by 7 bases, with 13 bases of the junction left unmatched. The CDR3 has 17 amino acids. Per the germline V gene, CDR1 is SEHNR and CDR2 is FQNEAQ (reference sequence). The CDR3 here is CASSLISLGQGSSGYTF. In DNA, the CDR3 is TGTGCCAGCAGCTTAATTAGCTTGGGACAGGGGAGTTCTGGCTACACCTTC.

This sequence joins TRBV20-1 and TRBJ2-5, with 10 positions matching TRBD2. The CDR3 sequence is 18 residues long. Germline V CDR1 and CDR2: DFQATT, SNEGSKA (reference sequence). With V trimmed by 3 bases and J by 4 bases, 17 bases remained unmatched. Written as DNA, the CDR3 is TGCAGTGCTAGTAGGGGATGGACTAGCGGTAGAGGTGGAGAGACCCAGTACTTC. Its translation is CSASRGWTSGRGGETQYF.

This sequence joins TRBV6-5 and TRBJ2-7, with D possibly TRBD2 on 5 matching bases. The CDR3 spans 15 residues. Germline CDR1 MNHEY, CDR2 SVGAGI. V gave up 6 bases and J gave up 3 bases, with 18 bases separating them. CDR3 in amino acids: CASRTTGLDHYEQYF. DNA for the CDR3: TGTGCCAGCAGGACCACCGGACTGGACCACTACGAGCAGTACTTC.

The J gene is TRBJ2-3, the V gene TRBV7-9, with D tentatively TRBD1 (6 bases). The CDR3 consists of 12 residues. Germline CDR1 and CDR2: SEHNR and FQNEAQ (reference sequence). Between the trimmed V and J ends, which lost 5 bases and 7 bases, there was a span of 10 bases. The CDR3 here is CASSPQGHTQYF. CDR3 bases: TGTGCCAGCAGCCCCCAGGGGCATACGCAGTATTTT.

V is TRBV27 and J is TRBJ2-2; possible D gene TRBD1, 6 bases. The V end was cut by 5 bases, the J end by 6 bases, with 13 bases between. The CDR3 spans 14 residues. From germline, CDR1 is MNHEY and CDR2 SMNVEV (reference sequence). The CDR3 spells CASSLTGISGELFF. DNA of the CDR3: TGTGCCAGCAGTCTAACAGGGATTTCCGGGGAGCTGTTTTTT.

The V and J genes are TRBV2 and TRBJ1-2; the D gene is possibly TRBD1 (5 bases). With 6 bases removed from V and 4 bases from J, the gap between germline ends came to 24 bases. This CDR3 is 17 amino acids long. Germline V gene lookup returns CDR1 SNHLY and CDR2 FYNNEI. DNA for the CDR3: TGTGCCAGCAGGAGCCGGATTGGGGCCACGACTAGCTATGGCTACACCTTC. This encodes CASRSRIGATTSYGYTF.

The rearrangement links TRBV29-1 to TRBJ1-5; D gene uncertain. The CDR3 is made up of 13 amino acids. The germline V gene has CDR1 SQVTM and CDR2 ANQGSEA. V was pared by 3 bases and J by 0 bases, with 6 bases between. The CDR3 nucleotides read TGCAGCGTTGACGGCGGTAGCAATCAGCCCCAGCATTTT. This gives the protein CSVDGGSNQPQHF.